The clone carrying this T cell receptor (beta chain) was seen more than once but under ten times. These data originate in a study of blood T cell repertoires in COVID-19. Study as a whole: COVID-19 samples collected from the United States, Italy and Spain covered acute and convalescent phases.

Profiled with immunoSEQ multiplex PCR; TCRdb holds only in-frame clones, not every one. The sample holds under 200,000 clones, roughly 80% seen once. Germline lookup yields CDR1 SGHVS and CDR2 FQNEAQ. V shed 4 bases, J shed 0 bases, and the junction held 5 bases outside the gene matches. The CDR3 is 16 amino acids. Material for sequencing was PBMCs or T cells enriched from blood (not recorded which). The chain combines TRBV7-8 with TRBJ2-1; 8 positions agree with TRBD2. This receptor was obtained from a woman in her thirties or forties with acute COVID-19. The CDR3 sequence: CASSSGTSRSYNEQFF. CDR3 DNA sequence: TGTGCCAGCAGCTCCGGGACTAGTCGCTCCTACAATGAGCAGTTCTTC.